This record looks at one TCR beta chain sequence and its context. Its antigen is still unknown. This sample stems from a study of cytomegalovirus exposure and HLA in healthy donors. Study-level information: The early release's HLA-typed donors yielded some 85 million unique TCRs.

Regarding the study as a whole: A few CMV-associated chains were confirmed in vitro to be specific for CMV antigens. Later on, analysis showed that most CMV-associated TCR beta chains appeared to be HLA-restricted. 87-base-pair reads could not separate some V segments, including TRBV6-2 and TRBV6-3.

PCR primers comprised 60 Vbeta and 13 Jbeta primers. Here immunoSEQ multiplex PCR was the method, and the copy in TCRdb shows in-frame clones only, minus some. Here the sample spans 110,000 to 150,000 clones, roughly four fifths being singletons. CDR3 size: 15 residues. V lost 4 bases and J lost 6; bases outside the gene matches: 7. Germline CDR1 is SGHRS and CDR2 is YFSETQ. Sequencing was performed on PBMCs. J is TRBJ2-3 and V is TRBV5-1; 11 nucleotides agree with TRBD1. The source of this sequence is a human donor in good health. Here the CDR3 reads CASSPRDRGGDTQYF. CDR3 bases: TGCGCCAGCAGCCCCCGGGACAGGGGGGGCGATACGCAGTATTTT.